Presented here are 21 T cell receptor beta chains from one specimen sequenced in a study of CD8 T cells in Susac syndrome. It was with random hexamers that roughly 0.5 to 1 ug RNA was reverse transcribed. TCRdb passed the immunoSEQ multiplex PCR reads through MiXCR, listing each CDR3 protein once. Of around 90,000 distinct CDR3 sequences listed, around 96% were seen once; the top ten hold about 0.65%. Sequencing input: CD8+ T cells from PBMCs. These receptors came from a human donor with Susac syndrome.

V is TRBV29-1 and J is TRBJ1-2, with D tentatively TRBD1 (5 bases). Per the germline V gene, CDR1 is SQVTM and CDR2 is ANQGSEA. V was clipped by 0 bases and J by 4 bases, with 9 bases between them. The CDR3 is 13 amino acids. CDR3 nucleotides: TGCAGCGTTGAAGATCAGGGTACCTATGGCTACACCTTC. Amino acids: CSVEDQGTYGYTF.

The chain recombines TRBV20-1 with TRBJ2-5, with 12 bases fitting TRBD1. Germline CDR1 and CDR2: DFQATT and SNEGSKA (reference sequence). V shed 6 bases and J 5 bases; nucleotides not matched to a gene: 7. CDR3 size: 14 residues. This chain's CDR3 is CSASGTGGGETQYF. CDR3 nucleotides: TGCAGTGCCTCCGGGACAGGGGGCGGGGAGACCCAGTACTTC.

This chain uses TRBV29-1 with TRBJ1-1; D unresolved. This CDR3 is 11 amino acids long. Deletions cut 4 bases from V and 11 bases from J, with 14 bases between. Germline CDR1 reads SQVTM; CDR2 reads ANQGSEA. The CDR3 loop reads CSVAGLQSAFF. CDR3 in DNA: TGCAGCGTTGCCGGGCTTCAGAGTGCTTTCTTT.

This chain uses TRBV4-3 with TRBJ2-6; the match to TRBD1 covers 10 bases. The ends lost 3 bases at V and 2 bases at J; junction bases unmatched: 7. Looked up from germline, CDR1 is LGHNA and CDR2 is YSLEER. The CDR3 consists of 18 residues. The CDR3 coding sequence is TGCGCCAGCAGCCACAGACAGGGGGCGCTGACTGGGGCCAACGTCCTGACTTTC. As protein: CASSHRQGALTGANVLTF.

The V call is TRBV6-5, the J call TRBJ1-1, with 8 bases aligning to TRBD1. J was trimmed by 5 bases and V by 4 bases; bases with no gene match: 6. Looked up from germline, CDR1 is MNHEY and CDR2 is SVGAGI. This CDR3 spans 14 amino acids. Here the CDR3 DNA reads TGTGCCAGCAGTTCCCAGGGGGCTCAGACTGAAGCTTTCTTT. It yields the protein CASSSQGAQTEAFF.

Only one count was recorded for this clonotype. This chain joins TRBV25-1 and TRBJ2-5; D possibly corresponds to TRBD2 (6 bases). The CDR3 spans 16 residues. V was clipped by 4 bases and J by 2 bases, with 17 bases between them. Germline V gene data show CDR1 as MGHDK and CDR2 as SYGVNS. The CDR3, as DNA: TGTGCCAGCAGTGCCATAGAACCTGGGGGGCAAGAGACCCAGTACTTC. This encodes CASSAIEPGGQETQYF.

The chain carries TRBV6-5 and TRBJ1-4; D gene unclear. CDR1 is MNHEY, CDR2 SVGAGI, per germline. The CDR3 runs to 14 residues. V lost 6 bases and J 10 bases, leaving 18 bases between the germline ends. The CDR3 nucleotides read TGTGCCAGCAGAAATCCCCTAGGGTCTGGAAAACTGTTTTTT. It specifies CASRNPLGSGKLFF.

The rearrangement joins TRBV27 to TRBJ1-6, with D tentatively TRBD1 (6 bases). V was shortened by 5 bases and J by 3 bases, with 11 bases between the two germline ends. The CDR3 is made up of 15 amino acids. From germline, CDR1 is MNHEY and CDR2 SMNVEV (reference sequence). CDR3 region: CASSPDRNYNSPLHF. In DNA form, the CDR3 reads TGTGCCAGCAGTCCAGACAGGAACTATAATTCACCCCTCCACTTT.

This clonotype is a singleton in its sample. The V and J genes are TRBV27 and TRBJ2-5, with 9 bases matching TRBD2. The CDR3 runs 15 residues. Germline CDR1 is MNHEY and CDR2 is SMNVEV (reference sequence). V trimming: 3 bases; J trimming: 5 bases; junction bases outside the gene matches: 7. The CDR3 DNA reads TGTGCCAGCAGTTTCTCTAGCGGGGCGGGGGAGACCCAGTACTTC. This translates into CASSFSSGAGETQYF.

The gene calls are TRBV5-4 and TRBJ2-4; no firm D call. Germline-derived CDR1 and CDR2 are SGHNT and YYREEE (reference sequence). With 2 bases removed from V and 2 bases from J, the gap between germline ends came to 5 bases. The CDR3 is 13 residues long. The CDR3 DNA is TGTGCCAGCAGCTTCGGTCCCAAAAACATTCAGTACTTC. It specifies CASSFGPKNIQYF. Full variable domain (missing parts from reference TRBV5-4 and TRBJ2-4): ETGVTQSPTHLIKTRGQQVTLRCSSQSGHNTVSWYQQALGQGPQFIFQYYREEENGRGNFPPRFSGLQFPNYSSELNVNALELDDSALYLCASSFGPKNIQYFGAGTRLSVL.

The chain links TRBV7-9 to TRBJ1-6, with D uncertain. Germline CDR1 and CDR2: SEHNR and FQNEAQ (reference sequence). With 4 bases removed from V and 7 bases from J, the gap between germline ends came to 2 bases. There are 11 residues in the CDR3. The CDR3 spells CASSSNSPLHF. DNA of the CDR3: TGTGCCAGCAGCTCCAATTCACCCCTCCACTTT.

The chain has TRBV3-1 and TRBJ2-5; a weak D match, TRBD2 (5 bases). Germline V gives CDR1 LGHDT, CDR2 YNNKEL (reference sequence). The length of the CDR3 is 14 residues. Trimming stripped 5 bases from V and 1 base from J, with 11 bases between. CDR3: CASSTRGPQETQYF. As DNA, the CDR3 is TGTGCCAGCAGCACACGAGGGCCCCAAGAGACCCAGTACTTC.

This clonotype was observed a handful of times. The chain has TRBV30 and TRBJ2-7; possible D gene TRBD1, 6 bases. Germline loops: CDR1 GTSNPN, CDR2 SVGIG (reference sequence). The CDR3 has 13 amino acids. V shed 2 bases and J shed 2 bases, with 10 bases lying between them. The CDR3 bases are TGTGCCTGGAGTCGGACAGAGACCTACGAGCAGTACTTC. This sequence encodes CAWSRTETYEQYF.

The chain is built from TRBV29-1 and TRBJ1-2; D is undetermined. CDR1 is SQVTM and CDR2 is ANQGSEA in the germline V gene. The CDR3 runs 15 residues. V shed 7 bases and J shed 3 bases, with 21 bases lying between them. The CDR3 bases are TGCAGCGGCGAGCCTCCGGGATCCCTGTACTATGGCTACACCTTC. It is translated as CSGEPPGSLYYGYTF.

The sample holds one count of this clonotype. The rearrangement joins TRBV29-1 to TRBJ1-2; the D gene is possibly TRBD1 (5 bases). Trimming stripped 4 bases from V and 7 bases from J, with 13 bases between. The CDR3 runs 12 residues. Germline CDR1 reads SQVTM; CDR2 reads ANQGSEA. The CDR3 loop reads CSVVGGSGGYTF. In nucleotides, the CDR3 is TGCAGCGTTGTTGGGGGTAGTGGTGGCTACACCTTC.

The chain uses TRBV14 and TRBJ1-5; D is possibly TRBD1 (5 bases). This CDR3 is 12 amino acids long. Germline values: CDR1 SGHDN, CDR2 FVKESK. The V gene lost 3 bases and the J gene lost 9 bases, with 9 bases spanning the gap. The CDR3 DNA follows: TGTGCCAGCAGCCAGCCTGGGGGGCCCCAGCATTTT. Protein sequence: CASSQPGGPQHF.

A note on this clonotype: Germline is not matched at one junction end, which may reflect a read error. V gene TRBV5-6 combines with J gene TRBJ1-1, with 8 bases lining up with TRBD1. CDR3 length: 14 amino acids. Germline V gene sequence: CDR1 SGHDT, CDR2 YYEEEE. CDR3 bases: TGTGCCAGCAGCTTGGGACAGGGGAACGCTGAAGCTTTCTTT. This codes for CASSLGQGNAEAFF.

Only one count was recorded for this clonotype. The chain joins TRBV30 to TRBJ2-1, with a possible D match to TRBD2 (6 bases). This CDR3 spans 14 amino acids. Germline CDR1 is GTSNPN and CDR2 is SVGIG (reference sequence). Trimming shortened V by 2 bases and J by 6 bases, and 14 bases separated the two germline ends. CDR3 protein: CAWSTPGTSNEQFF. The CDR3 DNA follows: TGTGCCTGGAGTACACCCGGGACTTCCAATGAGCAGTTCTTC.

The sample holds one count of this clonotype. V and J are TRBV20-1 and TRBJ2-1; 8 bases map to TRBD2. The V gene's germline CDR1 is DFQATT and CDR2 SNEGSKA (reference sequence). Trimming removed 0 bases from V and 5 bases from J; junction bases left unmatched: 6. CDR3 size: 15 residues. The CDR3 loop reads CSARDIALADNEQFF. CDR3 coding DNA: TGCAGTGCTAGAGATATCGCACTAGCGGACAATGAGCAGTTCTTC.

This chain joins TRBV7-9 and TRBJ2-7, with 8 bases that match TRBD1. CDR3 size: 15 residues. The ends lost 5 bases at V and 7 bases at J; junction bases unmatched: 13. Germline V gene lookup returns CDR1 SEHNR and CDR2 FQNEAQ (reference sequence). The CDR3 is CASSPYGTGVREQYF. For the CDR3, the DNA is TGTGCCAGCAGCCCATACGGGACAGGCGTTAGGGAGCAGTACTTC.

This clonotype appeared a few times. The J gene is TRBJ1-1, the V gene TRBV4-3; no firm D call. Germline V gene data show CDR1 as LGHNA and CDR2 as YSLEER. V was cut by 0 bases and J by 4 bases, with 12 bases left in between. The CDR3 loop spans 15 amino acids. For the CDR3, the DNA is TGCGCCAGCAGCCAAGATTGGCCGGCTGTCACTGAAGCTTTCTTT. Its protein product is CASSQDWPAVTEAFF.